The 27 T cell receptor beta chains listed next were all sequenced from one sample in a study of T cell changes during pregnancy in multiple sclerosis. The table came from immunoSEQ multiplex PCR; TCRdb's copy has only in-frame clones and leaves some out. The table shows 35,000 to 55,000 clones, with 90% to 95% occurring only once. The sample consisted of CD8+ T cells from peripheral blood mononuclear cells, taken after pregnancy. These receptors originate from a female donor with multiple sclerosis, enrolled in a pregnancy study.

The chain couples TRBV19 to TRBJ2-1; tentative D call: TRBD2 (5 bases). CDR1 is LNHDA and CDR2 is SQIVND in the germline V gene (reference sequence). This CDR3 has 14 amino acids. Trimming took off 4 bases at V and 6 bases at J, with 13 bases between the two ends. CDR3 loop: CASSTLSEGNEQFF. The CDR3 DNA reads as TGTGCCAGTAGTACACTTTCTGAGGGCAATGAGCAGTTCTTC.

This chain uses TRBV18 with TRBJ1-2; a possible D gene is TRBD1 (5 bases). Germline V CDR1 and CDR2: KGHSH, LQKENI. V shed 5 bases and J shed 6 bases, with 22 bases lying between them. This CDR3 region has 16 residues. In DNA form, the CDR3 reads TGTGCCAGCTCAACGGAAGGCGACAGCTGGCTGCATGGCTACACCTTC. Protein product: CASSTEGDSWLHGYTF.

The chain has TRBV28 and TRBJ2-1; no reliable D call. Germline V CDR1 and CDR2: MDHEN, SYDVKM. The CDR3 is 14 residues long. V lost 6 bases and J 0 bases, leaving 9 bases between the germline ends. The CDR3 region is CASSTITSYNEQFF. Here the CDR3 DNA reads TGTGCCAGCAGCACTATAACCTCCTACAATGAGCAGTTCTTC.

The chain couples TRBV10-3 to TRBJ2-3, with D possibly being TRBD2 (6 bases). The CDR3 covers 15 residues. V lost 7 bases and J lost 0, with 14 bases in between. Germline CDR1 and CDR2: ENHRY and SYGVKD. In DNA form, the CDR3 reads TGTGCCATCAAAATCGGGACTTCTAGCACAGATACGCAGTATTTT. Protein sequence: CAIKIGTSSTDTQYF.

The chain employs TRBV6-5 and TRBJ1-5; a possible D gene is TRBD1 (5 bases). Germline lookup yields CDR1 MNHEY and CDR2 SVGAGI. Trimming cost V 6 bases and J 0 bases, with 12 bases left between them. The length of the CDR3 is 15 residues. The CDR3 DNA sequence: TGTGCCAGCAGACCCCAGGGTTATAGCAATCAGCCCCAGCATTTT. Translated: CASRPQGYSNQPQHF.

V is TRBV7-9 and J is TRBJ2-1; D gene uncertain. The V gene's germline CDR1 is SEHNR and CDR2 FQNEAQ (reference sequence). Deletions cut 3 bases from V and 8 bases from J, with 11 bases between. The CDR3 totals 13 residues. The CDR3 DNA follows: TGTGCCAGCAGCTTCCTCCCTTCCTATGAGCAGTTCTTC. Amino acid sequence: CASSFLPSYEQFF.

This clone was counted once. This sequence joins TRBV5-6 and TRBJ1-2, with D unclear. The germline V gene has CDR1 SGHDT and CDR2 YYEEEE. The ends were cut back, 2 bases at V and 1 base at J, with 12 bases in the middle. The CDR3 contains 15 residues. The chain's CDR3 is CASSFEGMGNYGYTF. The CDR3 DNA sequence: TGTGCCAGCAGCTTTGAGGGAATGGGTAACTATGGCTACACCTTC.

The J gene is TRBJ2-3, the V gene TRBV7-9; TRBD2 aligns across 8 bases. CDR3 length: 15 amino acids. The trim removed 8 bases at V and 2 bases at J, leaving 9 bases unmatched. Germline V gives CDR1 SEHNR, CDR2 FQNEAQ (reference sequence). This CDR3 is CASPDLAGPTDTQYF. CDR3 DNA sequence: TGTGCCAGCCCCGATCTAGCGGGCCCCACAGATACGCAGTATTTT.

The V call is TRBV9, the J call TRBJ2-1, with TRBD2 matching over 7 bases. Germline CDR1 is SGDLS and CDR2 is YYNGEE. J gave up 8 bases and V 0 bases, and 8 bases lay outside the gene matches. The CDR3 runs to 15 residues. This CDR3 reads CASSVASGGRDEQFF. CDR3 nucleotides: TGTGCCAGCAGCGTAGCTAGCGGAGGGAGGGATGAGCAGTTCTTC.

The V gene is TRBV9, the J gene TRBJ2-1; 13 bases map to TRBD2. The germline V gene encodes CDR1 SGDLS and CDR2 YYNGEE. After removal of 4 bases from V and 0 bases from J, the junction contained 4 bases not matched to a gene. There are 17 residues in the CDR3. Here the CDR3 DNA reads TGTGCCAGCAGCATCGGGACTAGCGGGGACTCCTACAATGAGCAGTTCTTC. As protein: CASSIGTSGDSYNEQFF.

The J gene is TRBJ2-7, the V gene TRBV9; D gene unclear. Germline V gives CDR1 SGDLS, CDR2 YYNGEE. There are 11 residues in the CDR3. Trimming stripped 4 bases from V and 0 bases from J, with 2 bases between. CDR3 sequence reads: CASSLSYEQYF. The CDR3, as DNA: TGTGCCAGCAGCCTCTCCTACGAGCAGTACTTC. Together with reference TRBV9 and TRBJ2-7, the CDR3 gives the full variable domain: DSGVTQTPKHLITATGQRVTLRCSPRSGDLSVYWYQQSLDQGLQFLIQYYNGEERAKGNILERFSAQQFPDLHSELNLSSLELGDSALYFCASSLSYEQYFGPGTRLTVT.

The rearrangement links TRBV27 to TRBJ2-6, with D possibly matching TRBD2 (5 bases). This CDR3 is 14 amino acids long. Looked up from germline, CDR1 is MNHEY and CDR2 is SMNVEV (reference sequence). V lost 4 bases and J 12 bases, leaving 16 bases between the germline ends. CDR3 amino acids: CASSSLGVAGVLTF. The CDR3 nucleotides are TGTGCCAGCAGTTCTCTGGGTGTCGCGGGCGTCCTGACTTTC. Complete variable domain (other parts from reference TRBV27 and TRBJ2-6): EAQVTQNPRYLITVTGKKLTVTCSQNMNHEYMSWYRQDPGLGLRQIYYSMNVEVTDKGDVPEGYKVSRKEKRNFPLILESPSPNQTSLYFCASSSLGVAGVLTFGAGSRLTVL.

The chain joins TRBV4-3 to TRBJ2-7, with D possibly being TRBD2 (5 bases). The CDR3 consists of 14 residues. Germline loops: CDR1 LGHNA, CDR2 YSLEER. The V and J ends lost 4 bases and 1 base respectively, with 11 bases between them. The CDR3 DNA reads TGCGCCAGCAGCCCCGAGCGAGGGTCCTACGAGCAGTACTTC. Protein: CASSPERGSYEQYF.

This chain uses TRBV10-3 with TRBJ2-2, with 15 positions matching TRBD2. The junction had 12 bases not matched to a gene; V was cut back by 10 bases and J by 0 bases. The CDR3 contains 19 residues. Germline assignment: CDR1 ENHRY and CDR2 SYGVKD. CDR3 coding DNA: TGTGCCACCGGAGGAGTGGGACTAGCGGGAGGCACGAACACCGGGGAGCTGTTTTTT. It specifies CATGGVGLAGGTNTGELFF.

The rearrangement uses TRBV4-2 and TRBJ2-1, with TRBD1 identical over 9 bases. With V trimmed by 5 bases and J by 8 bases, 7 bases remained unmatched. Germline CDR1 reads LGHNA; CDR2 reads YNFKEQ. The CDR3 is made up of 14 amino acids. CDR3: CASSEPGQGYEQFF. CDR3 DNA: TGTGCCAGCAGCGAGCCGGGACAGGGCTATGAGCAGTTCTTC.

This sequence joins TRBV10-1 and TRBJ2-5; 7 bases are a match to TRBD2. From germline, CDR1 is WNHNN and CDR2 SYGVQD (reference sequence). Losses at the gene ends were 2 bases for V and 5 bases for J; bases not matched to a gene: 8. The CDR3 covers 15 residues. The CDR3 nucleotides read TGCGCCAGCAGTGAGAGCACTAGCGACTGGGAGACCCAGTACTTC. Translated, it gives CASSESTSDWETQYF.

The rearrangement uses TRBV7-9 and TRBJ2-7; 7 bases are shared with TRBD1. The CDR3 extends over 15 amino acids. CDR1 and CDR2 (germline): SEHNR, FQNEAQ (reference sequence). The trim removed 1 base at V and 2 bases at J, leaving 5 bases unmatched. The CDR3 protein is CASSLETGLPYEQYF. The DNA of the CDR3 is TGTGCCAGCAGCTTAGAGACAGGGTTGCCCTACGAGCAGTACTTC.

The J gene is TRBJ2-7, the V gene TRBV7-3; D is perhaps TRBD2 (5 bases). Germline V gives CDR1 SGHTA, CDR2 FQGTGA. The CDR3 contains 14 residues. The V end lost 0 bases, the J end lost 3 bases, and 9 bases lay between the germline ends. CDR3 residues: CASSLTGEDYEQYF. The CDR3 DNA sequence: TGTGCCAGCAGCTTAACGGGAGAGGACTACGAGCAGTACTTC. The variable domain in full, with the rest retrieved from reference TRBV7-3 and TRBJ2-7, is GAGVSQTPSNKVTEKGKYVELRCDPISGHTALYWYRQSLGQGPEFLIYFQGTGAADDSGLPNDRFFAVRPEGSVSTLKIQRTERGDSAVYLCASSLTGEDYEQYFGPGTRLTVT.

The chain employs TRBV4-3 and TRBJ1-1; the D is unclear. Germline V gives CDR1 LGHNA, CDR2 YSLEER. The V end lost 1 base, the J end lost 8 bases, and 11 bases lay between the germline ends. The CDR3 covers 13 residues. The CDR3 DNA follows: TGCGCCAGCAGCCAAGTACAGTGGTTGGAAGCTTTCTTT. Protein product: CASSQVQWLEAFF.

V is TRBV9 and J is TRBJ1-5; D might be TRBD1 (5 bases). The CDR3 totals 15 residues. V was trimmed by 5 bases and J by 4 bases, leaving 16 bases between them. Germline V gene sequence: CDR1 SGDLS, CDR2 YYNGEE. The CDR3 bases are TGTGCCAGCAGTGTCGGGGGTAGACGGAATCAGCCCCAGCATTTT. It specifies CASSVGGRRNQPQHF.

This rearrangement joins TRBV10-3 to TRBJ1-2, with 8 bases matching TRBD1. Germline V gene lookup returns CDR1 ENHRY and CDR2 SYGVKD. V shed 9 bases and J 4 bases; nucleotides not matched to a gene: 7. The length of the CDR3 is 13 residues. CDR3 bases: TGTGCCATTATGGACAGGGCGTCCTATGGCTACACCTTC. It codes for CAIMDRASYGYTF.

V gene TRBV4-1 combines with J gene TRBJ2-1; 10 bases align to TRBD2. V dropped 4 bases and J dropped 6; count of bases not matched to a gene: 9. CDR1 MGHRA and CDR2 YSYEKL come from the germline V gene. The CDR3 consists of 16 residues. The chain's CDR3 is CASSPVETSGPNEQFF. Written as DNA, the CDR3 is TGCGCCAGCAGCCCTGTGGAGACTAGCGGGCCCAATGAGCAGTTCTTC.

This clone was found once. The chain carries TRBV19 and TRBJ1-5, with 7 positions matching TRBD1. CDR1 and CDR2 (germline): LNHDA, SQIVND (reference sequence). J lost 7 bases, V lost 3 bases, and 15 bases had no gene match. The length of the CDR3 is 17 residues. The CDR3 reads CASSISSDRVWGQPQHF. The CDR3 DNA reads as TGTGCCAGTAGTATTTCCTCCGACAGGGTATGGGGCCAGCCCCAGCATTTT.

This chain connects TRBV9 to TRBJ1-2; tentatively, D is TRBD1 (5 bases). Germline CDR1 SGDLS, CDR2 YYNGEE. V was clipped by 5 bases and J by 4 bases, with 15 bases between them. CDR3 length: 14 amino acids. The CDR3 spells CASSGGRGPYGYTF. Written as DNA, the CDR3 is TGTGCCAGCAGTGGAGGGAGGGGTCCCTATGGCTACACCTTC.

The chain couples TRBV27 to TRBJ1-2; D possibly corresponds to TRBD1 (5 bases). This CDR3 region has 16 residues. Germline V lookup: CDR1 MNHEY, CDR2 SMNVEV (reference sequence). V dropped 6 bases and J dropped 4 bases, with 21 bases sitting between them. CDR3 protein: CASRGEVQAGGYGYTF. The CDR3 DNA reads TGTGCCAGCAGGGGGGAGGTGCAGGCTGGCGGCTATGGCTACACCTTC.

The V gene is TRBV19, the J gene TRBJ1-1, with 9 positions matching TRBD1. Germline CDR1 is LNHDA and CDR2 is SQIVND (reference sequence). With V trimmed by 0 bases and J by 4 bases, 9 bases remained unmatched. This CDR3 region has 17 residues. The CDR3 region is CASSIDLRQGGITEAFF. The CDR3 DNA reads as TGTGCCAGTAGTATAGATCTTAGACAGGGGGGGATCACTGAAGCTTTCTTT.

The V and J genes are TRBV4-2 and TRBJ2-3, with TRBD1 matching 10 bases. Trimming at V came to 4 bases and at J to 2 bases, leaving 18 bases not matched to a gene. The CDR3 is made up of 20 amino acids. Germline V gene sequence: CDR1 LGHNA, CDR2 YNFKEQ. The CDR3 is CASSLTNIFGQGGDTDTQYF. CDR3 bases: TGTGCCAGCAGCCTTACTAACATTTTTGGACAGGGGGGAGACACAGATACGCAGTATTTT.